Listed below are T cell receptor beta chains from one sample, sequenced in a study of identical twins. A single record per CDR3 protein comes from TCRdb applying MiXCR to the 5' RACE reads. The sample contains some 690,000 distinct CDR3 sequences, 21% of which appear only once. The same specimen was also included in a second study, on T cells expressing NK-cell markers.

Material for sequencing was PBMCs. The receptors come from a woman between 18 and 30 years old in good health. Each CDR3 is given with its conserved first and last residue. D genes are given only for firm matches. Some rows have no size entry. The others give once, few or many, or a class for an expanded clone.

d_call	v_call	clone_size	j_call	cdr3_aa	cdr3_nt
-	TRBV27	few	TRBJ2-1	CASSLAQTRGGQFF	TGTGCCAGCAGTTTGGCGCAGACCCGAGGAGGGCAGTTCTTC
-	TRBV20-1	few	TRBJ2-3	CSARVRPGQYTDTQYF	TGCAGTGCTAGAGTTCGCCCCGGACAGTACACAGATACGCAGTATTTT
-	TRBV6-2/TRBV6-3	few	TRBJ2-7	CASRTDLKYF	TGTGCCAGCAGGACCGATCTCAAGTACTTC
-	TRBV7-9	-	TRBJ2-3	CASREGGAGDTQYF	TGTGCCAGCAGAGAGGGCGGGGCGGGAGATACGCAGTATTTT
-	TRBV5-1	few	TRBJ1-6	CASSGFPRDLNSPLHF	TGCGCCAGCAGCGGATTCCCCCGGGACCTGAATTCACCCCTCCACTTT
TRBD2	TRBV20-1	-	TRBJ2-1	CSANLAGINEQFF	TGCAGTGCTAACCTAGCGGGTATCAATGAGCAGTTCTTC
-	TRBV7-6	-	TRBJ2-7	CASSSLGFTTYEQYF	TGTGCCAGCAGTTCTCTTGGGTTCACCACCTACGAGCAGTACTTC
-	TRBV5-6	-	TRBJ1-1	CASSLGGNPAF	TGTGCCAGCAGCTTGGGTGGAAACCCCGCGTTT
-	TRBV9	few	TRBJ2-7	CASSVTGGGEQYF	TGTGCCAGCAGCGTAACTGGGGGAGGTGAGCAGTACTTC
TRBD2	TRBV5-1	-	TRBJ2-1	CASSLLGLAGHSSYNEQFF	TGCGCCAGCAGCTTGCTTGGGCTAGCGGGACATAGCTCCTACAATGAGCAGTTCTTC
TRBD2	TRBV29-1	once	TRBJ2-7	CSVQSGRRDEQYF	TGCAGCGTTCAGAGCGGGAGGAGGGACGAGCAGTACTTC
TRBD1	TRBV20-1	many	TRBJ2-4	CSAKRTGVDLAKNIQYF	TGCAGTGCTAAACGGACAGGGGTAGACCTAGCCAAAAACATTCAGTACTTC
TRBD2	TRBV20-1	few	TRBJ2-1	CSATKLAGDNEQFF	TGCAGTGCTACTAAACTAGCGGGAGACAATGAGCAGTTCTTC
TRBD2	TRBV9	-	TRBJ2-7	CASSVGLAGYTPYEQYF	TGTGCCAGCAGCGTGGGACTAGCGGGTTATACCCCCTACGAGCAGTACTTC
-	TRBV12-3/TRBV12-4	few	TRBJ2-7	CASSLSGADDEQYF	TGTGCCAGCAGTTTATCGGGGGCAGATGACGAGCAGTACTTC
TRBD2	TRBV5-1	few	TRBJ2-1	CASSPQQVAGVGEQFF	TGCGCCAGCAGTCCTCAACAGGTAGCGGGAGTGGGTGAGCAGTTCTTC